This record looks at one TCR beta chain sequence and its context. Germline CDR1 reads SEHNR; CDR2 reads FQNEAQ (reference sequence). Trimming shortened V by 1 base and J by 0 bases, and 9 bases separated the two germline ends. This CDR3 spans 15 amino acids. These data originate in a study of blood T cell repertoires in COVID-19. TCRdb's copy holds only in-frame clones and misses some; the assay was immunoSEQ multiplex PCR. The sample shows 250,000 to 300,000 clones, roughly 80% of them seen only once. This receptor was identified in a man in his 60s who had recovered from COVID-19. The rearrangement joins TRBV7-9 to TRBJ1-1, with D hard to call. What was sequenced was peripheral blood. The CDR3 coding sequence is TGTGCCAGCAGCTTAGGTGGGCTGATGAACACTGAAGCTTTCTTT. This gives the protein CASSLGGLMNTEAFF.